The 23 T cell receptor beta chains below all came from one sample that was sequenced in a study of blood T cells in healthy people across ages. Sample-barcoded 5' priming and a J-beta primer mix drove a second PCR of roughly 7 to 11 cycles. TCRdb ran MiXCR on the 5' RACE reads and lists one entry per CDR3 protein. The sample lists 600,000 or so distinct CDR3 sequences; approximately 30% were seen once. Material: blood. These receptor sequences come from an elderly woman in good health.

This clonotype occurred many times. This rearrangement joins TRBV18 to TRBJ2-5, with D perhaps matching TRBD2 (6 bases). V dropped 3 bases and J dropped 1 base, with 12 bases sitting between them. The CDR3 loop spans 15 amino acids. In germline, CDR1 is KGHSH, CDR2 LQKENI. CDR3 sequence: CASSPRPRGQETQYF. The CDR3 DNA reads TGTGCCAGCTCACCGCGTCCGCGGGGCCAAGAGACCCAGTACTTC.

Ten or more counts support this clonotype. The rearrangement joins TRBV18 to TRBJ1-2; D gene uncertain. Germline CDR1 is KGHSH and CDR2 is LQKENI. V dropped 4 bases and J dropped 1 base, with 10 bases sitting between them. The CDR3 loop spans 14 amino acids. This CDR3 reads CASSLAADNYGYTF. As DNA, the CDR3 is TGTGCCAGCTCACTGGCAGCGGATAACTATGGCTACACCTTC.

J is TRBJ1-2 and V is TRBV28; D is uncertain. CDR1 and CDR2 from the germline V gene are MDHEN and SYDVKM. This CDR3 is 14 amino acids long. Trimming left V 3 bases short and J 3 bases short, with 11 bases between. DNA of the CDR3: TGTGCCAGCAGTTTTGCCAGGTCAGACTATGGCTACACCTTC. This sequence encodes CASSFARSDYGYTF.

This clonotype was observed a handful of times. CDR3: CASSPQVRGRSYTF. DNA for the CDR3: TGTGCCAGCAGTCCACAGGTCCGGGGCCGTAGCTACACCTTC. The chain combines TRBV27 with TRBJ1-2, with D perhaps TRBD1 (5 bases). Trimming shortened V by 5 bases and J by 9 bases, and 19 bases separated the two germline ends. This CDR3 contains 14 residues. Germline V gives CDR1 MNHEY, CDR2 SMNVEV (reference sequence).

With regard to this clonotype: This may come from a read error, since a much larger clone is one base off. This chain connects TRBV30 to TRBJ2-6, with D possibly being TRBD1 or TRBD2 (6 bases each). Germline V gives CDR1 GTSNPN, CDR2 SVGIG (reference sequence). This CDR3 has 16 amino acids. CDR3 residues: CAWSVSGGPGANVRTF. The CDR3 DNA is TGTGCCTGGAGTGTGTCCGGGGGCCCCGGGGCCAACGTCCGGACTTTC.

A note on this clonotype: A read error may produce the germline difference seen at one junction end. The chain recombines TRBV6-2 or TRBV6-3 with TRBJ2-1; TRBD2 is a possible D gene (5 bases). This CDR3 spans 16 amino acids. Germline V gene lookup returns CDR1 MNHEY and CDR2 SVGEGT. For the CDR3, the DNA is TGTGTCAGCAGTTACTCCTTGCAAGGAGGAGGAGAGACCCAGTTCTTC. Its protein product is CVSSYSLQGGGETQFF.

The chain is built from TRBV11-3 and TRBJ2-7; D unclear. Trimming took 5 bases from V and 1 from J, leaving 12 bases between them. The CDR3 has 14 amino acids. Germline V gives CDR1 SGHNT, CDR2 YENEEA. The CDR3, as DNA: TGTGCCAGCAGCCTCGGACCGACTTCCTACGAGCAGTACTTC. Translating gives CASSLGPTSYEQYF.

This rearrangement joins TRBV28 to TRBJ2-7; possibly TRBD1 for D (5 bases). Gene TRBJ2-4 matches the end of the DNA better, so the J call may be wrong. Germline CDR1 MDHEN, CDR2 SYDVKM. The CDR3 is made up of 11 amino acids. The CDR3: CASGVGDIQYF. The DNA for the CDR3 is TGTGCCAGCGGGGTAGGGGACATTCAGTACTTC.

This clonotype occurred a few times. The chain is built from TRBV18 and TRBJ2-5; D unclear. Germline V gene data show CDR1 as KGHSH and CDR2 as LQKENI. V lost 5 bases to trimming and J lost 0 bases, with 13 bases between them. This CDR3 has 15 amino acids. This CDR3 reads CASSAPGRYQETQYF. Written as DNA, the CDR3 is TGTGCCAGCTCAGCCCCAGGCAGGTACCAAGAGACCCAGTACTTC.

This clonotype was detected a few times. V is TRBV12-3 or TRBV12-4 and J is TRBJ2-7, with 13 nucleotides matching TRBD2. V shed 5 bases and J 7 bases; nucleotides not matched to a gene: 8. The CDR3 consists of 15 residues. CDR3 residues: CASSLTSGGSNEQYF. The DNA of the CDR3 is TGTGCCAGCAGTCTGACTAGCGGGGGGTCGAATGAGCAGTACTTC.

This clonotype was counted between two and nine times. The chain links TRBV6-5 to TRBJ1-2; 9 bases are shared with TRBD1. V lost 4 bases to trimming and J lost 5 bases; unmatched junction nucleotides: 11. Germline CDR1 and CDR2: MNHEY and SVGAGI. The CDR3 loop spans 16 amino acids. The DNA of the CDR3 is TGTGCCAGCAGTTTCCTCGGGACAGGGCTTGATTATGGCTACACCTTC. Encoded protein: CASSFLGTGLDYGYTF.

This clonotype was seen ten or more times. The chain carries TRBV7-2 and TRBJ2-6, with a tentative D call TRBD1 (6 bases). Germline values: CDR1 SGHTA, CDR2 FQGNSA. This CDR3 has 17 residues. V was trimmed by 4 bases and J by 0 bases, leaving 13 bases between them. In DNA form, the CDR3 reads TGTGCCAGCAGCTCCTGGACAGCTAGCTCTGGGGCCAACGTCCTGACTTTC. It translates to CASSSWTASSGANVLTF.

Points on this clonotype: Compared with germline, one end of the junction differs, possibly owing to a read error. The chain couples TRBV4-2 to TRBJ2-5, with a possible D match to TRBD1 (5 bases). Germline-derived CDR1 and CDR2 are LGHNA and YNFKEQ. The CDR3 spans 15 residues. This chain's CDR3 is CASSQDQGSLGTQYF. Written as DNA, the CDR3 is TGTGCCAGCAGTCAAGATCAGGGCAGTTTGGGGACCCAGTACTTC.

Note on this clonotype: The junction differs from germline at one of its ends, possibly a read error. The chain couples TRBV3-1 to TRBJ1-4; 9 bases are a match to TRBD1. Germline V gene sequence: CDR1 LGHDT, CDR2 YNNKEL (reference sequence). The CDR3 consists of 16 residues. This CDR3 is CASSQGDRVANKKLFF. CDR3 coding DNA: TGTGCCAGCAGCCAAGGGGACAGGGTTGCTAATAAAAAACTGTTTTTT.

This clonotype was seen ten or more times. The rearrangement links TRBV19 to TRBJ1-1; D might be TRBD1 (5 bases). Trimming cost V 7 bases and J 5 bases, with 8 bases left between them. Germline V lookup: CDR1 LNHDA, CDR2 SQIVND (reference sequence). This CDR3 is 11 amino acids long. The CDR3 loop reads CASKGITEAFF. The CDR3 DNA reads TGTGCCAGTAAGGGGATTACTGAAGCTTTCTTT.

The genes are TRBV19 and TRBJ1-1; possibly TRBD1 for D (5 bases). Germline values: CDR1 LNHDA, CDR2 SQIVND (reference sequence). V was clipped by 3 bases and J by 2 bases, with 13 bases between them. CDR3 length equals 15 residues. This CDR3 reads CASSIDNRRNTEAFF. In nucleotides, the CDR3 is TGTGCCAGTAGTATCGATAACAGGCGCAACACTGAAGCTTTCTTT.

This clonotype appeared many times. V and J are TRBV2 and TRBJ2-7, with D tentatively TRBD1 (5 bases). The CDR3 length is 12 residues. V dropped 4 bases and J dropped 5 bases, with 9 bases sitting between them. Looked up from germline, CDR1 is SNHLY and CDR2 is FYNNEI. CDR3 loop: CASSGQFNEQYF. The CDR3 region has the DNA TGTGCCAGCAGTGGACAGTTCAACGAGCAGTACTTC.

In its sample, this clonotype was seen a few times. This chain links TRBV30 with TRBJ1-6; D not certain. V dropped 2 bases and J dropped 7 bases, with 12 bases sitting between them. This CDR3 is built from 14 residues. The germline gives CDR1 GTSNPN, CDR2 SVGIG (reference sequence). The chain's CDR3 is CAWSLGAKNSPLHF. CDR3 nucleotides: TGTGCCTGGAGTTTAGGAGCGAAGAATTCACCCCTCCACTTT.

In this sample, this clonotype turned up many times. V usage is TRBV5-6 and J usage is TRBJ2-3, with TRBD2 as a possible D gene (5 bases). Trimming pared 1 base from V and 6 bases from J, leaving 9 bases between. CDR3 size: 13 residues. The germline gives CDR1 SGHDT, CDR2 YYEEEE. Here the CDR3 DNA reads TGTGCCAGCAGCTTGTACCAGCGGGATACGCAGTATTTT. The encoded protein is CASSLYQRDTQYF. Full variable domain (remainder filled in from reference TRBV5-6 and TRBJ2-3): DAGVTQSPTHLIKTRGQQVTLRCSPKSGHDTVSWYQQALGQGPQFIFQYYEEEERQRGNFPDRFSGHQFPNYSSELNVNALLLGDSALYLCASSLYQRDTQYFGPGTRLTVL.

In its sample, this clonotype was seen a few times. The chain couples TRBV5-1 to TRBJ2-4; TRBD2 is a possible D gene (6 bases). The J call may be incorrect, as the DNA end agrees better with TRBJ2-7. The CDR3 is made up of 13 amino acids. The germline gives CDR1 SGHRS, CDR2 YFSETQ. DNA for the CDR3: TGCGCCAGCAGAGTTGCGGGGAGCAACGAGCAGTACTTC. Translating it yields CASRVAGSNEQYF.

There are many counts of this clonotype. The rearrangement joins TRBV20-1 to TRBJ2-7, with D unclear. The germline CDR1 and CDR2 sequences are DFQATT and SNEGSKA (reference sequence). The germline V and J ends were trimmed by 2 bases and 4 bases, with 21 bases remaining between them. The CDR3 contains 16 residues. CDR3 nucleotide sequence: TGCAGTGCTAGATACGCCCAACCCCGGGCCCCGTACGAGCAGTACTTC. Its translation: CSARYAQPRAPYEQYF.

This rearrangement joins TRBV4-1 to TRBJ1-3; TRBD1 matches at 7 bases. V shed 3 bases and J 5 bases; nucleotides not matched to a gene: 10. From germline, CDR1 is MGHRA and CDR2 YSYEKL. The CDR3 sequence is 16 residues long. The CDR3 sequence: CASSQIRGQRRNTIYF. The CDR3 DNA reads TGCGCCAGCAGCCAGATCAGGGGACAGAGAAGAAACACCATATATTTT.

This clonotype was observed many times. The chain couples TRBV20-1 to TRBJ1-1, with TRBD1 as a possible D gene (6 bases). Trimming pared 6 bases from V and 0 bases from J, leaving 14 bases between. The CDR3 has 14 residues. CDR1 DFQATT and CDR2 SNEGSKA come from the germline V gene (reference sequence). The CDR3 loop reads CSAYGQLMNTEAFF. CDR3 sequence (DNA): TGCAGTGCGTATGGACAGCTGATGAACACTGAAGCTTTCTTT.